Given below is one TCR beta chain in context. The target antigen is unknown. It was with 60 Vbeta and 13 Jbeta primers that the PCR ran. Data came from immunoSEQ multiplex PCR; TCRdb stores just in-frame clones and leaves some out. Of approximately 140,000 clones in the sample, 75% to 85% were seen once. From germline, CDR1 is MNHEY and CDR2 SMNVEV (reference sequence). Between the trimmed V and J ends, which lost 0 bases and 0 bases, there was a span of 14 bases. CDR3 length: 17 residues. These data are taken from a study of cytomegalovirus exposure and HLA in healthy donors. As for the study in general: Roughly 180 million T cells yielded 120 million or so unique TCR beta sequences, as an earlier analysis found. Within the Caucasian-associated ancestry cluster were roughly 81% of the approximately 390 genotyped donors. Study-level results: Analyzed later, most CMV-associated TCR beta chains appeared HLA-restricted.

Sequenced input: PBMCs. The rearrangement links TRBV27 to TRBJ1-2; D not certain. The receptor comes from a female donor in good health and CMV-seronegative. CDR3 in amino acids: CASSLSSSYLTNYGYTF. The CDR3 DNA sequence: TGTGCCAGCAGTTTATCAAGTTCCTACCTCACTAACTATGGCTACACCTTC.